Below are 5 T cell receptor beta chains sequenced from a single sample in a study of blood T cell repertoires in COVID-19. TCRdb's copy holds only in-frame clones and misses some; the assay was immunoSEQ multiplex PCR. Of 60,000 to 90,000 clones in the sample, approximately 79% were seen once. Specimen: peripheral blood. These TCRs come from a human donor with acute or convalescent COVID-19. The donor label of this sample is uncertain.

The V gene is TRBV5-1, the J gene TRBJ2-1; 8 bases line up with TRBD1. Germline V gene data show CDR1 as SGHRS and CDR2 as YFSETQ. There are 12 residues in the CDR3. Trimming removed 2 bases from V and 11 bases from J; junction bases left unmatched: 3. The CDR3 nucleotides are TGCGCCAGCAGCTTTACAGGGGGAAAGCAGTTCTTC. Encoded protein: CASSFTGGKQFF.

This clone showed up just once. This chain uses TRBV12-3 or TRBV12-4 with TRBJ2-5; maybe TRBD1 (6 bases). V was shortened by 3 bases and J by 3 bases, with 8 bases between the two germline ends. The CDR3 contains 13 residues. The CDR3 is CASSFTGKETQYF. As DNA, the CDR3 is TGTGCCAGCAGTTTTACAGGGAAAGAGACCCAGTACTTC.

This clone was observed a handful of times. The chain combines TRBV12-3 or TRBV12-4 with TRBJ1-2, with D possibly being TRBD1 (5 bases). V was cut by 6 bases and J by 4 bases, with 9 bases left in between. CDR3 length: 12 residues. The CDR3 loop reads CASRQGGYGYTF. The CDR3 nucleotides read TGTGCCAGCAGGCAGGGTGGCTATGGCTACACCTTC.

The chain carries TRBV4-2 and TRBJ1-5; TRBD1 might be the D (6 bases). This CDR3 is built from 17 residues. The germline V gene has CDR1 LGHNA and CDR2 YNFKEQ. V was clipped by 4 bases and J by 2 bases, with 18 bases between them. CDR3 coding DNA: TGTGCCAGCAGCCCTTTGGCGGGGGCATCGGGCAATCAGCCCCAGCATTTT. Translating gives CASSPLAGASGNQPQHF.

This clone was seen only a few times. The chain joins TRBV28 to TRBJ2-7; D gene unclear. The germline V and J ends were trimmed by 2 bases and 3 bases, with 8 bases remaining between them. CDR1 is MDHEN and CDR2 is SYDVKM in the germline V gene. The CDR3 loop spans 13 amino acids. The chain's CDR3 is CASSLRQFYEQYF. The CDR3 nucleotides are TGTGCCAGCAGTTTAAGACAATTCTACGAGCAGTACTTC.